Sequencing of this T cell receptor beta chain was carried out in a study of T cell repertoires in cytomegalovirus infection. Study-wide background: An indication of both CMV infection and matching HLA type came from public TCR beta signatures. Study-wide points: Identification of carriers of CMV plus the relevant HLA was performed using cumulative public TCR beta family frequency. Predominance within the ex vivo response was attributable to HLA-C-restricted CMV-specific TCR beta clonotypes.

TCRdb processed the reads anew with MiXCR; each CDR3 protein has one entry. The table includes some 300,000 distinct CDR3 sequences, roughly a tenth detected once. At least ten counts were recorded for this clonotype. Its antigen is undetermined. CDR1 is SEHNR and CDR2 is FQNEAQ in the germline V gene (reference sequence). The ends lost 10 bases at V and 9 bases at J; junction bases unmatched: 10. The CDR3 is made up of 14 amino acids. The chain carries TRBV7-9 and TRBJ1-6; 9 bases line up with TRBD1. The receptor's source is a human donor in good health (CMV status not recorded). Some clones in this sample may be carry-over from other donors' samples. The sequencing input was PBMCs. The CDR3 loop is CATEAGTGISPLHF. As DNA, the CDR3 is TGTGCCACGGAAGCCGGGACAGGGATTTCACCCCTCCACTTT.